Each of the 24 T cell receptor beta chains below was sequenced from the same sample in a study of control samples from healthy donors and cancer patients. Clones were read by immunoSEQ multiplex PCR, and TCRdb kept only the in-frame ones, dropping some. Of about 28,000 clones in the sample, 70% to 80% were seen once. Sequencing input: PBMCs. These receptors were taken from a man between 60 and 75 years old with head and neck cancer.

This chain links TRBV7-8 with TRBJ2-1, with D tentatively TRBD1 (5 bases). The length of the CDR3 is 13 residues. The V end was cut by 4 bases, the J end by 7 bases, with 11 bases between. Germline V lookup: CDR1 SGHVS, CDR2 FQNEAQ. CDR3 sequence reads: CASSSVSGNEQFF. CDR3 bases: TGTGCCAGCAGCTCAGTCTCAGGGAATGAGCAGTTCTTC.

The chain uses TRBV7-8 and TRBJ2-5; 8 bases are a match to TRBD2. Germline loops: CDR1 SGHVS, CDR2 FQNEAQ. The CDR3 extends over 17 amino acids. V lost 4 bases, J lost 4 bases, and 14 bases stayed unmatched. This CDR3 reads CASSWRDGRGRRETQYF. The CDR3 DNA follows: TGTGCCAGCAGCTGGAGGGACGGGAGGGGGAGAAGAGAGACCCAGTACTTC. The whole variable domain, filled in from reference TRBV7-8 and TRBJ2-5, reads GAGVSQSPRYKVAKRGQDVALRCDPISGHVSLFWYQQALGQGPEFLTYFQNEAQLDKSGLPSDRFFAERPEGSVSTLKIQRTQQEDSAVYLCASSWRDGRGRRETQYFGPGTRLLVL.

This clone was observed once. The junction and the germline gene differ at one end; a read error may be behind it. V usage is TRBV7-2 and J usage is TRBJ2-7; D is possibly TRBD2 (6 bases). The CDR3 is made up of 14 amino acids. The V gene's germline CDR1 is SGHTA and CDR2 FQGNSA. CDR3 in amino acids: CVSSSKGRSYEQYF. The CDR3 DNA follows: TGTGTCAGCAGCTCCAAAGGGAGGTCCTACGAGCAGTACTTC.

The rearrangement uses TRBV28 and TRBJ2-1, with TRBD1 as a possible D gene (6 bases). CDR3 length equals 17 residues. Deletions cut 5 bases from V and 1 base from J, with 18 bases between. Germline V CDR1 and CDR2: MDHEN, SYDVKM. Written as DNA, the CDR3 is TGTGCCAGCAGTACCGTACCAGGGGCGGGTTCCTACAATGAGCAGTTCTTC. Translating it yields CASSTVPGAGSYNEQFF.

The chain uses TRBV6-2 or TRBV6-3 and TRBJ2-5; D possibly corresponds to TRBD2 (7 bases). The CDR3 spans 17 residues. Trimming cost V 0 bases and J 5 bases, with 19 bases left between them. CDR1 and CDR2 from the germline V gene are MNHEY and SVGEGT. CDR3 protein: CASSYSVLAEGGETQYF. The CDR3 region has the DNA TGTGCCAGCAGTTACTCTGTCCTAGCGGAGGGGGGTGAGACCCAGTACTTC.

The chain recombines TRBV7-3 with TRBJ2-3, with D unclear. V lost 5 bases to trimming and J lost 4 bases, with 10 bases between them. The CDR3 loop spans 13 amino acids. Germline CDR1 and CDR2: SGHTA and FQGTGA. The CDR3 here is CASSLLLSDTQYF. The CDR3 nucleotides are TGTGCCAGCAGCCTACTTTTGTCAGATACGCAGTATTTT.

A single count supports this clone. CDR3 DNA: TGTGCCAGCAGTTTCCCTAGCGGGAGGTCCTACGAGCAGTACTTC. Protein sequence: CASSFPSGRSYEQYF. The rearrangement joins TRBV28 to TRBJ2-7; TRBD2 matches at 11 bases. Germline V gives CDR1 MDHEN, CDR2 SYDVKM. Trimming at V came to 3 bases and at J to 1 base, leaving 2 bases not matched to a gene. The CDR3 extends over 15 amino acids.

The chain recombines TRBV5-6 with TRBJ2-1; tentatively, D is TRBD1 (6 bases). The V and J ends lost 7 bases and 6 bases respectively, with 17 bases between them. The CDR3 is 14 residues long. The germline V gene has CDR1 SGHDT and CDR2 YYEEEE. CDR3 amino acids: CASLPQGSANEQFF. CDR3 nucleotides: TGTGCCAGCCTTCCACAGGGATCTGCCAATGAGCAGTTCTTC.

DNA of the CDR3: TGTGCCAGCAGTTTAGGGTCGCATCAGCCCCAGCATTTT. Translated, it gives CASSLGSHQPQHF. The chain combines TRBV27 with TRBJ1-5; the D is unclear. CDR3 length: 13 residues. Germline assignment: CDR1 MNHEY and CDR2 SMNVEV (reference sequence). V was pared by 2 bases and J by 5 bases, with 7 bases between.

The chain recombines TRBV19 with TRBJ2-1; 11 bases match TRBD2. The CDR3 contains 14 residues. The V gene's germline CDR1 is LNHDA and CDR2 SQIVND (reference sequence). Unmatched junction bases numbered 3, after V lost 5 bases and J lost 6 bases. DNA for the CDR3: TGTGCCAGTAGTGGGCTAGCGGGAGGCAATGAGCAGTTCTTC. It codes for CASSGLAGGNEQFF.

This chain joins TRBV5-4 and TRBJ1-6, with D perhaps matching TRBD1 (6 bases). There are 18 residues in the CDR3. Germline assignment: CDR1 SGHNT and CDR2 YYREEE (reference sequence). The V gene lost 4 bases and the J gene lost 6 bases, with 23 bases spanning the gap. The CDR3 DNA follows: TGTGCCAGCAGCCCCGCCGAGACAGGCGTACTCTCTAATTCACCCCTCCACTTT. Translated: CASSPAETGVLSNSPLHF.

This clone was seen a few times. The sample carries other DNA sequences with the same CDR3. This chain uses TRBV28 with TRBJ2-7; 7 bases are a match to TRBD1. V gave up 6 bases and J gave up 1 base; unmatched junction bases: 6. Germline CDR1 MDHEN, CDR2 SYDVKM. The CDR3 has 14 amino acids. The CDR3 here is CASSEGQPSYEQYF. Written as DNA, the CDR3 is TGTGCCAGCAGCGAGGGACAGCCTTCCTACGAGCAGTACTTC.

V is TRBV11-2 and J is TRBJ2-1, with 8 bases that match TRBD2. Trimming removed 0 bases from V and 4 bases from J; junction bases left unmatched: 8. CDR3 length equals 17 residues. CDR1 SGHAT and CDR2 FQNNGV come from the germline V gene. The CDR3 DNA reads TGTGCCAGCAGCTTAGAGGGATGGAGCGGGAGATACAATGAGCAGTTCTTC. This sequence encodes CASSLEGWSGRYNEQFF.

In DNA, the CDR3 is TGTGCCAGCAGCTTAGGGTTAGATTCACCCCTCCACTTT. Its protein is CASSLGLDSPLHF. This chain connects TRBV11-2 to TRBJ1-6, with unresolved D. CDR3 length: 13 amino acids. From germline, CDR1 is SGHAT and CDR2 FQNNGV. Trimming stripped 1 base from V and 8 bases from J, with 6 bases between.

This clone is a singleton in its sample. The chain couples TRBV27 to TRBJ2-1, with 8 positions matching TRBD1. CDR1 MNHEY and CDR2 SMNVEV come from the germline V gene (reference sequence). The CDR3 contains 14 residues. V lost 2 bases and J lost 8; bases outside the gene matches: 5. The CDR3 nucleotides are TGTGCCAGCAGTTTAGAAGGCAGGGGGCATGAGCAGTTCTTC. Translated: CASSLEGRGHEQFF.

The chain links TRBV24-1 to TRBJ2-3; 7 nucleotides agree with TRBD2. The CDR3 sequence is 16 residues long. CDR1 is KGHDR and CDR2 is SFDVKD in the germline V gene. After removal of 6 bases from V and 1 base from J, the junction contained 9 bases not matched to a gene. DNA of the CDR3: TGTGCCACCAGTCACAGCGGGAACCTCGGCACAGATACGCAGTATTTT. Protein product: CATSHSGNLGTDTQYF.

The V and J genes are TRBV4-2 and TRBJ2-1, with TRBD2 as a possible D gene (7 bases). The germline gives CDR1 LGHNA, CDR2 YNFKEQ. The CDR3 consists of 17 residues. Trimming took 4 bases from V and 0 from J, leaving 16 bases between them. DNA of the CDR3: TGTGCCAGCAGCCGAAGGGGGAGGGCGGGCTCCTACAATGAGCAGTTCTTC. It yields the protein CASSRRGRAGSYNEQFF.

The chain links TRBV11-1 to TRBJ1-5, with D uncertain. The V end lost 3 bases, the J end lost 0 bases, and 3 bases lay between the germline ends. Germline V CDR1 and CDR2: SGHAT, FQDESV (reference sequence). The CDR3 has 13 residues. CDR3 DNA sequence: TGTGCCAGCAGCTTCAATAGCAATCAGCCCCAGCATTTT. It encodes CASSFNSNQPQHF. Full variable domain (rest looked up from reference TRBV11-1 and TRBJ1-5): EAEVAQSPRYKITEKSQAVAFWCDPISGHATLYWYRQILGQGPELLVQFQDESVVDDSQLPKDRFSAERLKGVDSTLKIQPAELGDSAMYLCASSFNSNQPQHFGDGTRLSIL.

The gene calls are TRBV6-6 and TRBJ2-7, with TRBD2 matching over 12 bases. The J segment lost 3 bases and the V segment lost 4 bases, leaving 4 bases of the junction unmatched. This CDR3 spans 15 amino acids. The germline V gene encodes CDR1 MNHNY and CDR2 SVGAGI (reference sequence). CDR3 region: CASSSPTSGSYEQYF. CDR3 nucleotide sequence: TGTGCCAGCAGTTCCCCGACTAGCGGGAGCTACGAGCAGTACTTC.

The rearrangement links TRBV9 to TRBJ2-7; 7 bases are shared with TRBD2. With V trimmed by 3 bases and J by 3 bases, 12 bases remained unmatched. The CDR3 spans 16 residues. Germline CDR1 is SGDLS and CDR2 is YYNGEE. CDR3 sequence: CASSAGFPGGFYEQYF. The CDR3 nucleotides are TGTGCCAGCAGCGCAGGCTTCCCGGGAGGTTTCTACGAGCAGTACTTC. The complete variable domain, with remaining parts taken from reference TRBV9 and TRBJ2-7, reads DSGVTQTPKHLITATGQRVTLRCSPRSGDLSVYWYQQSLDQGLQFLIQYYNGEERAKGNILERFSAQQFPDLHSELNLSSLELGDSALYFCASSAGFPGGFYEQYFGPGTRLTVT.

There are a few counts of this clone. V gene TRBV28 combines with J gene TRBJ1-5, with 9 bases that match TRBD1. The germline V gene encodes CDR1 MDHEN and CDR2 SYDVKM. J gave up 5 bases and V 8 bases, and 4 bases lay outside the gene matches. The CDR3 contains 13 residues. The CDR3 spells CASFTGGYQPQHF. CDR3 DNA: TGTGCCAGCTTCACAGGGGGCTATCAGCCCCAGCATTTT. The whole variable domain, remainder taken from reference TRBV28 and TRBJ1-5, is DVKVTQSSRYLVKRTGEKVFLECVQDMDHENMFWYRQDPGLGLRLIYFSYDVKMKEKGDIPEGYSVSREKKERFSLILESASTNQTSMYLCASFTGGYQPQHFGDGTRLSIL.

The chain joins TRBV15 to TRBJ2-7; D tentatively reads TRBD1 or TRBD2 (5 bases each). Germline V lookup: CDR1 LNHNV, CDR2 YYDKDF (reference sequence). Trimming removed 1 base from V and 4 bases from J, with 14 bases in between. The CDR3 is 15 amino acids. The CDR3 loop is CATSRGPREQYEQYF. The CDR3 DNA reads as TGTGCCACCAGCAGAGGACCCAGGGAGCAGTACGAGCAGTACTTC.

The J gene is TRBJ2-4, the V gene TRBV19; a weak D match, TRBD1 (5 bases). The germline V and J ends were trimmed by 3 bases and 5 bases, with 11 bases remaining between them. CDR3 size: 14 residues. Germline loops: CDR1 LNHDA, CDR2 SQIVND (reference sequence). The CDR3 region is CASSIGQGQNIQYF. CDR3 nucleotide sequence: TGTGCCAGTAGTATTGGGCAGGGCCAAAACATTCAGTACTTC.

The DNA of the CDR3 is TGTGCCAGCAGCTTAGCGGTCGGGGGGCAGTTCTACAATGAGCAGTTCTTC. It yields the protein CASSLAVGGQFYNEQFF. The chain combines TRBV7-9 with TRBJ2-1; D might be TRBD2 (7 bases). V was shortened by 0 bases and J by 3 bases, with 15 bases between the two germline ends. The CDR3 is 17 residues long. The germline V gene encodes CDR1 SEHNR and CDR2 FQNEAQ (reference sequence). Full variable domain (outside the CDR3, taken from reference TRBV7-9 and TRBJ2-1): DTGVSQNPRHKITKRGQNVTFRCDPISEHNRLYWYRQTLGQGPEFLTYFQNEAQLEKSRLLSDRFSAERPKGSFSTLEIQRTEQGDSAMYLCASSLAVGGQFYNEQFFGPGTRLTVL.